This T cell receptor (beta chain) was profiled in a study of cytomegalovirus exposure and HLA in healthy donors. Study findings and constraints: There were some public TCRs occurring in many donors, but most TCR sequences were rare. Presence/absence analyses assumed roughly uniform sequencing depth across donors, which may not hold. Immune exposure data for these donors was limited to CMV serostatus.

As regards this clone: Its antigen is as yet unknown. Other DNA sequences in this sample translate to the same CDR3.

PCR employed 60 Vbeta and 13 Jbeta primers. Authors' analysis steps: As a later analysis found, there were around 86 million unique TCR beta chains, of which roughly 11 million were shared. Produced via immunoSEQ multiplex PCR; TCRdb's table is partial and in-frame only. V and J calls and clone size are as listed in that table; D and trimming were resolved from the DNA. The sample lists 120,000 or so clones; 78% were seen once. In germline, CDR1 is SGDLS, CDR2 YYNGEE. With 2 bases clipped from V and 5 bases from J, the junction kept 7 bases outside the gene matches. The CDR3 has 16 amino acids. The V call is TRBV9, the J call TRBJ1-2; 12 nucleotides agree with TRBD1. The source is a man aged 25 to 40 in good health and CMV-seropositive. The source material was PBMCs. In DNA form, the CDR3 reads TGTGCCAGCAGCGTGGGGGGGACAGGGGGCAAGTATGGCTACACCTTC. As protein: CASSVGGTGGKYGYTF.